Listed here is a single TCR beta chain. The antigen remains unidentified. This entry comes from a study of immune evolution from preneoplasia to lung adenocarcinoma. Whole-study results and caveats: From normal lung to invasive adenocarcinoma, top clone frequencies appeared to decrease.

The assay was immunoSEQ multiplex PCR, and TCRdb's table has in-frame clones only and misses some. The sample gives several thousand clones, almost 90% of which show up once; approximately 2% is in the top ten. Germline V gene data show CDR1 as LNHDA and CDR2 as SQIVND (reference sequence). Trimming cost V 3 bases and J 4 bases, with 13 bases left between them. The CDR3 spans 15 residues. Sequencing input: FFPE atypical adenomatous hyperplasia tissue from the lung. As for subset: atypical adenomatous hyperplasia (AAH), lung preneoplasia. This sequence originates from a person aged 70 to 79 with lung adenocarcinoma. V is TRBV19 and J is TRBJ1-3; D unclear. CDR3 residues: CASSMVLGSGNTIYF. CDR3 coding DNA: TGTGCCAGTAGTATGGTGTTGGGATCAGGAAACACCATATATTTT.